Sequencing of this TCR beta chain was carried out in a study of beta chain features in type 1 diabetes. Whole-study results and caveats: Within the patient group, naive, central memory and Treg TCRB repertoires appeared more similar to each other than within healthy donors. For TCRB rearrangement, an influence of HLA type remained unresolved here.

Since all of the isolated RNA was reverse transcribed, expressed TCRB transcripts were what got sequenced. Here immunoSEQ multiplex PCR was the method, and the copy in TCRdb shows in-frame clones only, minus some. This repertoire shows 300,000 to 350,000 clones, less than 10% found once; its top ten account for less than 0.45%. The table lists this clone with many counts. What it binds is unknown. The sample was central memory CD4+ T cells from blood. This TCR came from a young woman in good health.

CDR3 coding DNA: TGTGCCAGCAGCCTAGGGTCGTGGTTGGCCCCGTTCTTC. Translation: CASSLGSWLAPFF. The chain combines TRBV7-2 with TRBJ2-1; no definite D call. Per the germline V gene, CDR1 is SGHTA and CDR2 is FQGNSA. The CDR3 sequence is 13 residues long. Trimming removed 5 bases from V and 15 bases from J, with 20 bases in between.